Listed below are T cell receptor beta chains from one sample, sequenced in a study of blood T cell repertoires in COVID-19. Assay: immunoSEQ multiplex PCR; the TCRdb copy retains only in-frame clones and omits some. The sample consists of fewer than 200,000 clones, approximately 91% of them appearing once. The source material was peripheral blood. Receptors were obtained from a man aged 18 to 35 with COVID-19, enrolled during active disease. CDR3s include the opening cysteine and the closing phenylalanine or tryptophan. The order of the fields is D gene, V gene, J gene, clone size, CDR3 protein, CDR3 DNA. D genes are given only for firm matches. For some rows the clone size is stated as once, few or many, or as a class when expanded; others skip it.

-	TRBV3-1/TRBV3-2	TRBJ1-5	once	CASSATFRGNQPQHF	TGTGCCAGCAGCGCTACCTTTAGAGGGAATCAGCCCCAGCATTTT
-	TRBV6-5	TRBJ1-1	-	CASSYSVSGNTEAFF	TGTGCCAGCAGTTACTCGGTGTCAGGGAACACTGAAGCTTTCTTT
-	TRBV5-6	TRBJ2-7	-	CASSLGEGVEQYF	TGTGCCAGCAGCTTGGGGGAAGGGGTCGAGCAGTACTTC
TRBD1	TRBV6-6	TRBJ1-2	-	CASSYSPGQGNYGYTF	TGTGCCAGCAGTTACTCACCGGGACAGGGGAACTATGGCTACACCTTC
TRBD1	TRBV6-6	TRBJ1-5	-	CASSYSVGQGDQPQHF	TGTGCCAGCAGTTACTCAGTGGGGCAGGGGGATCAGCCCCAGCATTTT
TRBD2	TRBV9	TRBJ2-1	-	CASNGGGVSYNEQFF	TGTGCCAGCAACGGGGGGGGAGTCTCCTACAATGAGCAGTTCTTC
TRBD1	TRBV28	TRBJ1-1	many	CASSLKRTGSTEAFF	TGTGCCAGCAGTCTGAAAAGGACAGGGAGCACTGAAGCTTTCTTT
-	TRBV12-3/TRBV12-4	TRBJ2-7	-	CASSFGWAYEQYF	TGTGCCAGCAGTTTCGGCTGGGCATACGAGCAGTACTTC
TRBD1	TRBV20-1	TRBJ1-3	-	CSASERTGRTNTIYF	TGCAGTGCTAGTGAGCGGACAGGGCGGACAAACACCATATATTTT
-	TRBV4-3	TRBJ2-5	once	CASSQDSRETQYF	TGCGCCAGCAGCCAAGATTCCAGAGAGACCCAGTACTTC
-	TRBV7-8	TRBJ1-5	-	CASSLFVGVGSNQPQHF	TGTGCCAGCAGCTTATTTGTCGGGGTGGGTAGCAATCAGCCCCAGCATTTT
TRBD2	TRBV28	TRBJ2-7	-	CASSLRSGRVYEQYF	TGTGCCAGCAGTTTGAGGAGCGGGAGGGTCTACGAGCAGTACTTC
TRBD1	TRBV3-1/TRBV3-2	TRBJ1-6	-	CASSQDLEQGSSYNSPLHF	TGTGCCAGCAGCCAAGATCTCGAACAGGGGAGCTCCTATAATTCACCCCTCCACTTT
-	TRBV24-1	TRBJ2-7	once	CATSVTSTGMGHEQYF	TGTGCCACCAGTGTTACCAGTACAGGGATGGGCCACGAGCAGTACTTC
-	TRBV6-2/TRBV6-3	TRBJ1-2	-	CASSPESTYGYTF	TGTGCCAGCAGTCCGGAGTCGACCTATGGCTACACCTTC
-	TRBV19	TRBJ1-1	-	CASSILKAMNTEAFF	TGTGCCAGTAGTATTTTAAAAGCTATGAACACTGAAGCTTTCTTT
TRBD2	TRBV28	TRBJ2-6	-	CASSSGTSSGANVLTF	TGTGCCAGCAGTAGCGGGACGAGCTCTGGGGCCAACGTCCTGACTTTC
-	TRBV10-3	TRBJ2-2	-	CAISESKFGGKFVGELFF	TGTGCCATCAGTGAGTCGAAGTTCGGGGGAAAGTTCGTCGGGGAGCTGTTTTTT
TRBD2	TRBV9	TRBJ2-3	-	CASSAGTGLAGGLSPDTQYF	TGTGCCAGCAGCGCCGGGACGGGACTAGCGGGAGGGCTAAGTCCAGATACGCAGTATTTT
-	TRBV10-3	TRBJ1-5	once	CASNRESDNQPQHF	TGTGCCAGTAACAGGGAATCCGATAATCAGCCCCAGCATTTT
TRBD2	TRBV9	TRBJ2-1	-	CASSVAGTSGSYNEQFF	TGTGCCAGCAGCGTAGCAGGGACTAGCGGGAGTTACAATGAGCAGTTCTTC
-	TRBV3-1/TRBV3-2	TRBJ1-1	-	CASSGGGVNTEAFF	TGTGCCAGCAGTGGCGGCGGAGTGAACACTGAAGCTTTCTTT
-	TRBV5-1	TRBJ2-7	-	CASSMGLSGSSYEQYF	TGCGCCAGCAGCATGGGGCTTAGCGGCAGCTCCTACGAGCAGTACTTC
-	TRBV10-2	TRBJ2-2	-	CASMRDTGELFF	TGCGCCAGCATGCGGGATACCGGGGAGCTGTTTTTT
TRBD2	TRBV27	TRBJ2-7	-	CASSLSMAGALYEQYF	TGTGCCAGCAGTTTATCTATGGCGGGAGCTCTCTACGAGCAGTACTTC
TRBD1	TRBV28	TRBJ1-2	-	CASTSGQGHGYTF	TGTGCCAGCACTAGCGGACAGGGGCACGGCTACACCTTC
-	TRBV5-8	TRBJ2-3	-	CASTRQRSTDTQYF	TGTGCCAGCACCCGACAGAGAAGCACAGATACGCAGTATTTT
TRBD2	TRBV29-1	TRBJ2-1	-	CSVEGLRSSGGNEQFF	TGCAGCGTTGAAGGCCTAAGGTCTAGCGGGGGCAATGAGCAGTTCTTC
TRBD1	TRBV27	TRBJ2-7	-	CASSPGTAYEQYF	TGTGCCAGCAGTCCCGGGACAGCCTACGAGCAGTACTTC
TRBD1	TRBV18	TRBJ1-1	-	CASSPTGGTEAFF	TGTGCCAGCTCACCAACAGGGGGCACTGAAGCTTTCTTT
TRBD2	TRBV14	TRBJ2-1	-	CASSLGSGTNEQFF	TGTGCCAGCAGCCTGGGTAGCGGGACCAATGAGCAGTTCTTC
TRBD1	TRBV19	TRBJ1-1	-	CASSAWYLQGANTEAFF	TGTGCCAGTAGCGCCTGGTATCTACAGGGGGCAAACACTGAAGCTTTCTTT
TRBD1	TRBV7-6	TRBJ2-1	-	CASSLAPGPRGINEQFF	TGTGCCAGCAGCTTAGCGCCCGGGCCCAGGGGGATAAATGAGCAGTTCTTC
TRBD1	TRBV15	TRBJ1-1	-	CATSRATGWKTEAFF	TGTGCCACCAGCAGAGCGACAGGGTGGAAAACTGAAGCTTTCTTT
TRBD1	TRBV28	TRBJ2-4	-	CASSLWGQGLAKNIQYF	TGTGCCAGCAGTTTATGGGGACAGGGATTAGCCAAAAACATTCAGTACTTC
TRBD2	TRBV11-2	TRBJ2-7	-	CASILLAGGPYEQYF	TGTGCCAGCATACTTCTAGCGGGAGGGCCCTACGAGCAGTACTTC
TRBD1	TRBV7-9	TRBJ2-7	-	CASSIDRDRESYEQYF	TGTGCCAGCAGCATAGACCGGGACAGGGAAAGCTACGAGCAGTACTTC
TRBD1	TRBV6-2/TRBV6-3	TRBJ1-2	-	CASSGQGLRYGYTF	TGTGCCAGCAGCGGACAGGGACTCCGCTATGGCTACACCTTC
-	TRBV7-9	TRBJ2-6	-	CASSLGQEVSGANVLTF	TGTGCCAGCAGCTTGGGCCAGGAGGTCTCTGGGGCCAACGTCCTGACTTTC
-	TRBV19	TRBJ2-7	-	CASRGQLNGEQYF	TGTGCCAGTAGGGGACAACTGAATGGCGAGCAGTACTTC
-	TRBV27	TRBJ2-2	many	CASSLSQQGGELFF	TGTGCCAGCAGTTTATCCCAGCAGGGCGGGGAGCTGTTTTTT
-	TRBV3-1/TRBV3-2	TRBJ2-1	-	CASSPRLNNEQFF	TGTGCCAGCAGCCCCCGACTTAACAATGAGCAGTTCTTC
-	TRBV5-6	TRBJ2-3	-	CASSLVTAPHTDTQYF	TGTGCCAGCAGCTTAGTGACAGCACCGCACACAGATACGCAGTATTTT
TRBD2	TRBV14	TRBJ2-7	-	CASSPFTPSSGYEQYF	TGTGCCAGCAGCCCGTTCACTCCTTCTAGCGGATACGAGCAGTACTTC
TRBD1	TRBV18	TRBJ2-3	-	CASSNGQGSDTQYF	TGTGCCAGCTCAAACGGACAGGGGTCGGATACGCAGTATTTT
-	TRBV9	TRBJ2-1	-	CASSMTSHEQFF	TGTGCCAGCAGCATGACTAGTCATGAGCAGTTCTTC
-	TRBV7-2	TRBJ2-2	-	CASSSTGELFF	TGTGCCAGCAGCTCGACCGGGGAGCTGTTTTTT
-	TRBV5-6	TRBJ2-2	few	CASSLPRRELFF	TGTGCCAGCAGCTTGCCCCGTCGGGAGCTGTTTTTT
-	TRBV11-2	TRBJ1-6	-	CASSLQGGVGNSPLHF	TGTGCCAGCAGCTTACAGGGTGGAGTGGGAAATTCACCCCTCCACTTT
-	TRBV7-2	TRBJ1-2	-	CASSLVGSGATNYGYTF	TGTGCCAGCAGCTTAGTAGGTTCAGGGGCAACTAACTATGGCTACACCTTC
TRBD1	TRBV9	TRBJ2-7	-	CASSGGQGGYEQYF	TGTGCCAGCAGCGGCGGACAGGGGGGCTACGAGCAGTACTTC
TRBD1	TRBV5-1	TRBJ2-7	-	CASSLDRGDLDEQYF	TGCGCCAGCAGCTTGGACAGGGGTGACCTAGACGAGCAGTACTTC